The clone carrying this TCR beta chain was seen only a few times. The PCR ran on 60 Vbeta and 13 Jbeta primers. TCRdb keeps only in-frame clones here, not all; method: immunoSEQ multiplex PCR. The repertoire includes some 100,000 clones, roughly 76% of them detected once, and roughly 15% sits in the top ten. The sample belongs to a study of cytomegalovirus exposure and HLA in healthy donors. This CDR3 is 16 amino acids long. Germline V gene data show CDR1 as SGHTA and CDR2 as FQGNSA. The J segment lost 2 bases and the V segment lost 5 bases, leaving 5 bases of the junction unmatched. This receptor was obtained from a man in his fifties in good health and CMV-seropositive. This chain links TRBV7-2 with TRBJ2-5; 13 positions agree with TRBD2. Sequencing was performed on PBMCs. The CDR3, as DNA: TGTGCCAGCAGCACTTCGACTAGCGGGGGGCAAGAGACCCAGTACTTC. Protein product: CASSTSTSGGQETQYF.